A selection of T cell receptor beta chains follows, all from one sample in a study of tumor-infiltrating lymphocytes in localized non-small cell lung cancer. Generated by immunoSEQ multiplex PCR, the TCRdb table keeps only in-frame clones and is missing some. The table has thousands of clones, 77% seen once. Sequenced material: lung tumor tissue. All receptors derive from a human donor with non-small cell lung cancer. Each CDR3 is given with its conserved first and last residue. The D gene is left open where the match is weak. The size entry is marked missing in some rows and otherwise reads once, few, many or a size class.

>NA|17|TRBJ2-4|TRBV10-3|TRBD1
TGTGCCATCAGTGAGGGACAGGGACGTTTGGCCAAAAACATTCAGTACTTC
CAISEGQGRLAKNIQYF
>once|14|TRBJ2-1|TRBV7-2|TRBD2
TGTGCCAGCAGCTGGGGTGGACTAGCGGGAGGAGAGTTCTTC
CASSWGGLAGGEFF
>NA|15|TRBJ2-1|TRBV19|TRBD2
TGTGCCAGTAGTCGGACTAGCGGCTCCTACAATGAGCAGTTCTTC
CASSRTSGSYNEQFF
>once|14|TRBJ1-6|TRBV15|NA
TGTGCCACCAGCAGAGATAAGGGGGAATCACCCCTCCACTTT
CATSRDKGESPLHF
>NA|13|TRBJ1-5|TRBV7-9|NA
TGTGCCAGCAGCTTACGGGGGGACCAGCCCCAGCATTTT
CASSLRGDQPQHF
>once|13|TRBJ2-3|TRBV5-3|TRBD1
TGTGCCAGAGGGACAGACCCCACAGATACGCAGTATTTT
CARGTDPTDTQYF
>few|17|TRBJ2-5|TRBV4-3|TRBD2
TGCGCCAGCAGCCAAGGGTTGACTAGCGGGAGCGTCGAGACCCAGTACTTC
CASSQGLTSGSVETQYF
>NA|14|TRBJ1-4|TRBV6-6|NA
TGTGCCAGCACGGTGTCAGTTTGGGGTGAAAAACTGTTTTTT
CASTVSVWGEKLFF
>few|12|TRBJ2-2|TRBV30|NA
TGTGCCTGGAGTGACCAGGTCTGGGAGCTGTTTTTT
CAWSDQVWELFF
>NA|14|TRBJ1-5|TRBV2|NA
TGTGCCAGCAGTGGAGGGTACCGGCTCCAGCCCCAGCATTTT
CASSGGYRLQPQHF
>NA|15|TRBJ1-2|TRBV6-6|NA
TGTGCCAGCCTCTATAGACAGGCCCCATCCGATGGCTACACCTTC
CASLYRQAPSDGYTF
>NA|14|TRBJ2-1|TRBV28|TRBD2
TGTGCCAGCAGCGGACTAGCGGTATACAATGAGCAGTTCTTC
CASSGLAVYNEQFF
>few|13|TRBJ2-1|TRBV5-8|NA
TGTGCCAGCAGCCCGTGGGGTGGAGGAGAGCAGTTCTTC
CASSPWGGGEQFF
>NA|16|TRBJ2-1|TRBV4-1|TRBD2
TGCGCCAGCAGCCAAGAGGGTAGCGGGAGTGGTAATGAGCAGTTCTTC
CASSQEGSGSGNEQFF